The rows below give T cell receptor beta chains drawn from one sample of a study of regulatory T cells. Here immunoSEQ multiplex PCR was the method, and the copy in TCRdb shows in-frame clones only, minus some. The table has roughly 15,000 clones, roughly 90% seen once. The sample was CD8+ T cells sorted from blood. The receptors were gathered from a person aged 18-30 years with CD3G deficiency. CDR3s include the opening cysteine and the closing phenylalanine or tryptophan. A D gene is named only where the DNA matches it firmly. Clone size appears in some rows only: once, few, many, or a class for an expanded clone.

d_call j_call clone_size v_call cdr3_aa cdr3_nt
- TRBJ2-1 - TRBV4-3 CASSQDPGTPTYNEQFF TGCGCCAGCAGCCAAGATCCCGGGACACCCACCTACAATGAGCAGTTCTTC
- TRBJ1-1 once TRBV14 CASSQEFPGDTEAFF TGTGCCAGCAGCCAAGAATTTCCCGGGGACACTGAAGCTTTCTTT
- TRBJ1-5 - TRBV6-1 CASSEPNQPQHF TGTGCCAGCAGTGAGCCTAATCAGCCCCAGCATTTT
- TRBJ2-5 - TRBV18 CASSTFPWETQYF TGTGCCAGCTCAACTTTCCCTTGGGAGACCCAGTACTTC
- TRBJ2-1 - TRBV5-6 CASSSNRVPYNEQFF TGTGCCAGCAGCTCCAACAGGGTACCGTACAATGAGCAGTTCTTC
- TRBJ1-1 - TRBV10-3 CAVTAKLSGTEAFF TGTGCCGTGACAGCAAAATTGTCGGGCACTGAAGCTTTCTTT
TRBD1 TRBJ1-2 - TRBV18 CASSWGQFYGYTF TGTGCCAGCTCATGGGGACAGTTCTATGGCTACACCTTC
- TRBJ1-1 - TRBV5-1 CASSLALNTEAFF TGCGCCAGCAGCTTGGCCCTTAACACTGAAGCTTTCTTT
- TRBJ1-3 once TRBV30 CAWSFGGIDTIYF TGTGCCTGGAGTTTTGGAGGCATTGACACCATATATTTT
- TRBJ2-7 - TRBV27 CASSLGPTYEQYF TGTGCCAGCAGTTTGGGACCGACCTACGAGCAGTACTTC
- TRBJ2-7 - TRBV4-1 CASSQVGYEQYF TGCGCCAGCAGCCAAGTTGGCTACGAGCAGTACTTC
- TRBJ2-2 once TRBV29-1 CSVVALNTGELFF TGCAGCGTTGTGGCACTTAACACCGGGGAGCTGTTTTTT
- TRBJ2-1 - TRBV19 CASSIRAQGYSYNEQFF TGTGCCAGTAGTATAAGGGCGCAGGGCTACTCCTACAATGAGCAGTTCTTC
- TRBJ2-3 - TRBV9 CASSGGGDSHTDTQYF TGTGCCAGCAGCGGGGGAGGGGACAGCCACACAGATACGCAGTATTTT
TRBD1 TRBJ2-5 - TRBV7-9 CASSLVGRGPRQETQYF TGTGCCAGCAGCTTAGTGGGAAGGGGGCCCCGCCAAGAGACCCAGTACTTC
TRBD1 TRBJ2-5 - TRBV7-9 CASSPPDRGRTETQYF TGTGCCAGCAGCCCACCGGACAGGGGCCGAACGGAGACCCAGTACTTC
- TRBJ1-4 - TRBV2 CASSDQGKGEGKLFF TGTGCCAGCAGTGATCAGGGGAAGGGAGAAGGAAAACTGTTTTTT
TRBD1 TRBJ2-1 - TRBV6-5 CASSYSGTGFVNEQFF TGTGCCAGCAGTTACTCCGGGACAGGGTTTGTCAATGAGCAGTTCTTC
TRBD2 TRBJ2-7 once TRBV19 CASSLVAGNEQYF TGTGCCAGTAGTCTGGTAGCGGGAAACGAGCAGTACTTC
TRBD1 TRBJ2-5 - TRBV7-9 CASSLARGQRVETQYF TGTGCCAGCAGCTTAGCAAGGGGACAGAGGGTGGAGACCCAGTACTTC
TRBD1 TRBJ2-7 - TRBV6-5 CASSYSGGQGYEQYF TGTGCCAGCAGTTACTCGGGGGGACAGGGTTACGAGCAGTACTTC
TRBD1 TRBJ2-1 - TRBV28 CASSSTGTGYPYNEQFF TGTGCCAGCAGCTCGACCGGGACAGGGTATCCCTACAATGAGCAGTTCTTC
- TRBJ1-1 - TRBV10-2 CASVGSPNTEAFF TGCGCCAGCGTGGGTTCCCCGAACACTGAAGCTTTCTTT
- TRBJ2-6 - TRBV12-5 CASGLAGVSGANVLTF TGTGCTAGTGGTTTAGCAGGGGTTTCTGGGGCCAACGTCCTGACTTTC
TRBD1 TRBJ1-5 - TRBV6-5 CASNPTGGDQPQHF TGTGCCAGCAACCCGACAGGGGGTGATCAGCCCCAGCATTTT
TRBD1 TRBJ2-1 - TRBV18 CASSHGTGGSNEQFF TGTGCCAGCTCACACGGGACAGGGGGCTCTAATGAGCAGTTCTTC
- TRBJ2-7 once TRBV28 CASGFSTPSYEQYF TGTGCCAGCGGATTCTCAACTCCCTCCTACGAGCAGTACTTC
- TRBJ1-1 once TRBV6-6 CASSYGGRGPSRAFF TGTGCCAGCAGTTACGGGGGGCGCGGGCCTAGTAGAGCTTTCTTT
TRBD2 TRBJ2-7 - TRBV6-5 CASSFSGGSYEQYF TGTGCCAGCAGTTTTAGCGGGGGGTCCTACGAGCAGTACTTC
- TRBJ2-7 - TRBV28 CASSHSRDYEQYF TGTGCCAGCAGTCACTCCAGGGACTACGAGCAGTACTTC
- TRBJ1-2 - TRBV4-2 CASSQEVFFAF TGTGCCAGCAGCCAAGAGGTGTTCTTCGCCTTC
- TRBJ2-7 - TRBV6-1 CASSEASGPYEQYF TGTGCCAGCAGTGAAGCCTCCGGTCCCTACGAGCAGTACTTC
- TRBJ2-5 - TRBV7-3 CASSLTGLGAAQETQYF TGTGCCAGCAGCTTAACTGGGCTCGGGGCGGCACAAGAGACCCAGTACTTC
- TRBJ1-5 - TRBV19 CASSMERNQPQHF TGTGCCAGTAGTATGGAGAGAAATCAGCCCCAGCATTTT
TRBD2 TRBJ2-1 - TRBV29-1 CSVQGLAGRAEQFF TGCAGCGTTCAAGGACTAGCGGGAAGGGCTGAGCAGTTCTTC
- TRBJ2-7 - TRBV30 CAWSVQYEQYF TGTGCCTGGAGTGTACAATACGAGCAGTACTTC
- TRBJ1-1 - TRBV28 CASLVTGMNTEAFF TGTGCCAGCCTAGTTACCGGCATGAACACTGAAGCTTTCTTT
- TRBJ2-5 - TRBV30 CAWSATDRDWETQYF TGTGCCTGGAGTGCTACCGATAGGGATTGGGAGACCCAGTACTTC
TRBD1 TRBJ2-5 - TRBV9 CASSPPGGIWETQYF TGTGCCAGCAGCCCTCCAGGGGGAATTTGGGAGACCCAGTACTTC
- TRBJ1-3 - TRBV20-1 CSASSGNTIYF TGCAGTGCTAGTTCCGGAAACACCATATATTTT
- TRBJ2-7 - TRBV5-5 CASSLAGTPYEQYF TGTGCCAGCAGCTTGGCAGGCACCCCCTACGAGCAGTACTTC
TRBD2 TRBJ2-7 - TRBV6-5 CASSAGLAGYEQYF TGTGCCAGCAGTGCCGGACTAGCGGGTTACGAGCAGTACTTC
TRBD2 TRBJ2-5 - TRBV7-6 CASSPGLAGPVYQETQYF TGTGCCAGCAGCCCTGGACTAGCGGGGCCCGTGTACCAAGAGACCCAGTACTTC
TRBD1 TRBJ1-2 - TRBV18 CASSPNPGTGSGYTF TGTGCCAGCTCACCCAACCCCGGGACAGGGAGCGGCTACACCTTC
TRBD1 TRBJ2-1 - TRBV28 CASSSPSRGRFNEQFF TGTGCCAGCAGTTCCCCCAGCAGGGGGCGGTTCAATGAGCAGTTCTTC
- TRBJ1-1 - TRBV12-2 CASRLTQGRRSTEAFF TGTGCAAGTCGCTTGACGCAGGGGAGACGTAGCACTGAAGCTTTCTTT
- TRBJ2-5 - TRBV7-8 CASSPRSGGAKETQYF TGTGCCAGCAGCCCCCGGAGTGGGGGGGCCAAAGAGACCCAGTACTTC
TRBD2 TRBJ2-7 - TRBV28 CASSPRAGGSYEQYF TGTGCCAGCAGTCCCAGGGCGGGGGGCTCCTACGAGCAGTACTTC
TRBD2 TRBJ2-3 - TRBV6-1 CASSESLAGRLTDTQYF TGTGCCAGCAGTGAATCCCTAGCGGGACGTCTCACAGATACGCAGTATTTT
TRBD1 TRBJ1-5 - TRBV5-6 CASSWEGASNQPQHF TGTGCCAGCAGTTGGGAGGGGGCAAGCAATCAGCCCCAGCATTTT
- TRBJ2-3 - TRBV7-6 CASSLIELLGSTNTQYF TGTGCCAGCAGCTTAATTGAGCTCTTAGGGAGCACAAATACGCAGTATTTT
TRBD1 TRBJ2-7 - TRBV2 CASSPWTGRSYEQYF TGTGCCAGCAGTCCATGGACAGGGCGCTCCTACGAGCAGTACTTC